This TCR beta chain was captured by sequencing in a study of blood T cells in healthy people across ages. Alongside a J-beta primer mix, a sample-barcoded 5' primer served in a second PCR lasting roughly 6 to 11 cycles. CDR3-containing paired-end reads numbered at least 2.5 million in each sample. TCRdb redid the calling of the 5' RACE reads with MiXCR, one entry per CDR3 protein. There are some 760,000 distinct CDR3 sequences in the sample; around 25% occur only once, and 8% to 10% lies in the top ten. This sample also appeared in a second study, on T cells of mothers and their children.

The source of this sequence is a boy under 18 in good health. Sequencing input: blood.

The CDR3 spells CSVRTEGSRETQYF. The CDR3 DNA sequence: TGCAGCGTGCGGACGGAGGGGAGTAGGGAGACCCAGTACTTC. The rearrangement joins TRBV29-1 to TRBJ2-5; the D gene is possibly TRBD2 (6 bases). Trimming cost V 6 bases and J 5 bases, with 19 bases left between them. The CDR3 spans 14 residues. Germline assignment: CDR1 SQVTM and CDR2 ANQGSEA.